This T cell receptor beta chain appears in the sequencing data of a study of T cells after posttransplantation cyclophosphamide. Assay used: immunoSEQ multiplex PCR; TCRdb lists only in-frame clones, some missing. This table holds tens of thousands of clones, around 80% found once. Treatment was busulfan-fludarabine conditioning, a marrow graft, and cyclophosphamide on days +3 and +4. V was pared by 7 bases and J by 1 base, with 6 bases between. The CDR3 totals 12 residues. Germline CDR1 is MGHDK and CDR2 is SYGVNS. This clone has only one observation. Its antigen is not identified. Broader study findings: Recipient CMV seropositivity and CMV reactivation strongly tracked TRB clonality. Donor-recipient repertoire similarity was low at 1-2 months, rising over year one. Blood and skin or GI T cell repertoires showed limited TRB overlap.

This chain joins TRBV25-1 and TRBJ2-3; no reliable D call. This TCR was recovered from a female patient between 35 and 55 years old who received an allogeneic stem cell transplant from a related donor, was CMV-positive, and had no GVHD. Some T cells may arise from the graft donor. The specimen comprised CD4+ T cells sorted from blood, sampled just over 1,900 days after a stem cell transplant with posttransplant cyclophosphamide. CDR3 loop: CASTAGTDTQYF. The DNA for the CDR3 is TGTGCCAGCACCGCAGGCACAGATACGCAGTATTTT.